A single sample gave rise to the 31 T cell receptor beta chains below, sequenced in a study of blood T cell repertoires in COVID-19. TCRdb's table, derived via immunoSEQ multiplex PCR, lists solely in-frame clones and lacks some. The repertoire consists of under 250,000 clones, with 86% occurring once and the leading ten covering 6.2%. Input material: peripheral blood. The receptors were gathered from a man aged 55 to 69 with acute or convalescent COVID-19.

This chain joins TRBV18 and TRBJ2-2; 8 nucleotides match TRBD2. The V segment lost 3 bases and the J segment 4 bases; nucleotides outside the gene matches: 10. This CDR3 spans 17 amino acids. CDR1 is KGHSH, CDR2 LQKENI, per germline. CDR3 loop: CASSPRSGRRGTGELFF. The CDR3 DNA sequence: TGTGCCAGCTCACCCCGAAGCGGGAGAAGGGGCACCGGGGAGCTGTTTTTT. The full variable domain, in which reference TRBV18 and TRBJ2-2 provide the parts outside the CDR3, is NAGVMQNPRHLVRRRGQEARLRCSPMKGHSHVYWYRQLPEEGLKFMVYLQKENIIDESGMPKERFSAEFPKEGPSILRIQQVVRGDSAAYFCASSPRSGRRGTGELFFGEGSRLTVL.

The gene calls are TRBV9 and TRBJ2-7; 9 bases are a match to TRBD2. The CDR3 is 15 amino acids. Germline V gene sequence: CDR1 SGDLS, CDR2 YYNGEE. J lost 1 base, V lost 4 bases, and 6 bases had no gene match. DNA of the CDR3: TGTGCCAGCAGCCTAGGGGCGGGAGGGTCCTACGAGCAGTACTTC. This sequence encodes CASSLGAGGSYEQYF.

This chain connects TRBV29-1 to TRBJ2-5; 7 bases are shared with TRBD2. The germline CDR1 and CDR2 sequences are SQVTM and ANQGSEA. This CDR3 comprises 16 residues. CDR3 sequence: CSGRRPAGLTQETQYF. The CDR3 bases are TGCAGTGGGAGGAGACCAGCGGGACTAACTCAAGAGACCCAGTACTTC.

V and J are TRBV5-1 and TRBJ2-1, with a weak D call TRBD2 (6 bases). The germline CDR1 and CDR2 sequences are SGHRS and YFSETQ. This CDR3 comprises 15 residues. The germline V and J ends were trimmed by 4 bases and 0 bases, with 11 bases remaining between them. CDR3: CASSATGDSYNEQFF. The CDR3 coding sequence is TGCGCCAGCAGCGCAACGGGAGACTCCTACAATGAGCAGTTCTTC. The variable domain in full, completed from reference TRBV5-1 and TRBJ2-1, reads KAGVTQTPRYLIKTRGQQVTLSCSPISGHRSVSWYQQTPGQGLQFLFEYFSETQRNKGNFPGRFSGRQFSNSRSEMNVSTLELGDSALYLCASSATGDSYNEQFFGPGTRLTVL.

V and J are TRBV5-4 and TRBJ2-5, with D tentatively TRBD1 (5 bases). The germline V gene encodes CDR1 SGHNT and CDR2 YYREEE (reference sequence). This CDR3 spans 14 amino acids. Trimming shortened V by 2 bases and J by 5 bases, and 13 bases separated the two germline ends. This chain's CDR3 is CASSFAGRGETQYF. CDR3 in DNA: TGTGCCAGCAGCTTCGCAGGGCGAGGTGAGACCCAGTACTTC.

The CDR3 nucleotides are TGTGCCAGCAGCCAAGCAGTAGGGGGACAGTTTATAACTGAAGCTTTCTTT. Protein product: CASSQAVGGQFITEAFF. J is TRBJ1-1 and V is TRBV14; the match to TRBD1 covers 7 bases. This CDR3 is built from 17 residues. CDR1 is SGHDN, CDR2 FVKESK, per germline. J gave up 5 bases and V 1 base, and 13 bases lay outside the gene matches.

The chain couples TRBV5-1 to TRBJ2-1; perhaps TRBD2 as D (6 bases). The CDR3 spans 15 residues. In germline, CDR1 is SGHRS, CDR2 YFSETQ. The V gene lost 3 bases and the J gene lost 7 bases, with 17 bases spanning the gap. The CDR3 sequence is CASSYRDQGGNEQFF. For the CDR3, the DNA is TGCGCCAGCAGCTACCGGGACCAGGGAGGTAATGAGCAGTTCTTC.

The chain links TRBV29-1 to TRBJ1-2, with D possibly being TRBD1 (6 bases). Germline V CDR1 and CDR2: SQVTM, ANQGSEA. CDR3 length: 12 amino acids. V lost 8 bases to trimming and J lost 3 bases, with 13 bases between them. CDR3 sequence (DNA): TGCAGCACGCACGCAGGGGACTATGGCTACACCTTC. It codes for CSTHAGDYGYTF.

The chain combines TRBV6-5 with TRBJ1-5; D gene uncertain. Germline CDR1 and CDR2: MNHEY and SVGAGI. Trimming left V 6 bases short and J 2 bases short, with 11 bases between. This CDR3 comprises 14 residues. The CDR3 is CASSLAWGNQPQHF. In DNA form, the CDR3 reads TGTGCCAGCAGCCTAGCGTGGGGCAATCAGCCCCAGCATTTT.

The gene calls are TRBV7-9 and TRBJ1-4; 12 positions agree with TRBD1. Germline CDR1 SEHNR, CDR2 FQNEAQ (reference sequence). J gave up 7 bases and V 3 bases, and 3 bases lay outside the gene matches. This CDR3 contains 15 residues. As DNA, the CDR3 is TGTGCCAGCAGCTTGGGACAGGGGGCATTTGAAAAACTGTTTTTT. Encoded protein: CASSLGQGAFEKLFF.

The V and J genes are TRBV5-8 and TRBJ2-7; a weak D match, TRBD1 (5 bases). The CDR3 runs to 11 residues. Germline V gene data show CDR1 as SGHTS and CDR2 as YDEGEE. Trimming cost V 4 bases and J 4 bases, with 6 bases left between them. The CDR3: CASSKGYEQYF. The CDR3 region has the DNA TGTGCCAGCAGCAAGGGGTACGAGCAGTACTTC. The full variable domain, with the rest looked up from reference TRBV5-8 and TRBJ2-7, is EAGVTQSPTHLIKTRGQQATLRCSPISGHTSVYWYQQALGLGLQFLLWYDEGEERNRGNFPPRFSGRQFPNYSSELNVNALELEDSALYLCASSKGYEQYFGPGTRLTVT.

This clone was seen a single time. The chain has TRBV28 and TRBJ2-1, with TRBD1 matching over 8 bases. CDR1 and CDR2 (germline): MDHEN, SYDVKM. The CDR3 runs to 18 residues. The J segment lost 0 bases and the V segment lost 4 bases, leaving 11 bases of the junction unmatched. The CDR3 protein is CASSSGQGIFSSYNEQFF. CDR3 in DNA: TGTGCCAGCAGTTCCGGACAGGGTATCTTTAGCTCCTACAATGAGCAGTTCTTC.

The V and J genes are TRBV6-6 and TRBJ1-3, with 9 bases lining up with TRBD1. The germline V gene has CDR1 MNHNY and CDR2 SVGAGI (reference sequence). With 5 bases clipped from V and 0 bases from J, the junction kept 11 bases outside the gene matches. This CDR3 is built from 18 residues. The CDR3 nucleotides are TGTGCCAGCAGTCTACGACGAGGGACAGGGATCTCTGGAAACACCATATATTTT. Its protein is CASSLRRGTGISGNTIYF.

V and J are TRBV5-1 and TRBJ2-1, with 12 positions matching TRBD2. Looked up from germline, CDR1 is SGHRS and CDR2 is YFSETQ. The V segment lost 2 bases and the J segment 7 bases; nucleotides outside the gene matches: 4. The CDR3 has 15 residues. The CDR3 coding sequence is TGCGCCAGCAGCTTCCTAGCGGGAGGGCAAAATGAGCAGTTCTTC. The encoded protein is CASSFLAGGQNEQFF.

The rearrangement links TRBV4-1 to TRBJ2-5; no clear D gene. Trimming cost V 0 bases and J 0 bases, with 8 bases left between them. The CDR3 is made up of 15 amino acids. Germline CDR1 reads MGHRA; CDR2 reads YSYEKL. This chain's CDR3 is CASSQEPQYQETQYF. The CDR3 nucleotides are TGCGCCAGCAGCCAAGAACCTCAGTACCAAGAGACCCAGTACTTC.

The chain recombines TRBV10-3 with TRBJ1-2; no clear D. With 3 bases removed from V and 8 bases from J, the gap between germline ends came to 13 bases. The CDR3 length is 13 residues. Germline V gene data show CDR1 as ENHRY and CDR2 as SYGVKD. The CDR3 coding sequence is TGTGCCATCAGTGAAGGAGGGCAGGCGGGCTACACCTTC. This sequence encodes CAISEGGQAGYTF.

The chain employs TRBV19 and TRBJ1-5, with D hard to call. The germline V gene has CDR1 LNHDA and CDR2 SQIVND (reference sequence). V lost 1 base, J lost 4 bases, and 8 bases lay in between. This CDR3 is 14 amino acids long. The CDR3 sequence: CASSIGLVNQPQHF. The CDR3 nucleotides are TGTGCCAGTAGTATAGGTCTCGTGAATCAGCCCCAGCATTTT.

V and J are TRBV4-3 and TRBJ2-3; the match to TRBD2 covers 9 bases. V lost 0 bases, J lost 7 bases, and 8 bases stayed unmatched. This CDR3 has 16 amino acids. Germline V gene data show CDR1 as LGHNA and CDR2 as YSLEER. CDR3 in DNA: TGCGCCAGCAGCCAAGATATCGCGGGAGGGCGGAATACGCAGTATTTT. Translation gives CASSQDIAGGRNTQYF.

CDR3 in DNA: TGTGCCAGCTCACCACAGGGAGCGGGTAATTCACCCCTCCACTTT. As protein: CASSPQGAGNSPLHF. The rearrangement uses TRBV18 and TRBJ1-6; no clear D gene. Trimming pared 1 base from V and 6 bases from J, leaving 10 bases between. The CDR3 is made up of 15 amino acids. The germline V gene has CDR1 KGHSH and CDR2 LQKENI.

The chain employs TRBV7-8 and TRBJ1-6; TRBD1 agrees at 9 bases. Trimming took 5 bases from V and 7 from J; bases not matched to a gene: 6. CDR3 size: 15 residues. Germline-derived CDR1 and CDR2 are SGHVS and FQNEAQ. DNA of the CDR3: TGTGCCAGCAGCACCGGGACAGGGTTGAATTCACCCCTCCACTTT. It codes for CASSTGTGLNSPLHF.

This clone was observed a few times. V gene TRBV7-2 combines with J gene TRBJ2-7, with TRBD2 identical over 10 bases. The V and J ends lost 5 bases and 2 bases, in that order; junction bases with no gene match: 6. The CDR3 extends over 15 amino acids. Germline CDR1 SGHTA, CDR2 FQGNSA. For the CDR3, the DNA is TGTGCCAGCAGCCCTAGCGGGAGCGCGGCCTACGAGCAGTACTTC. This encodes CASSPSGSAAYEQYF.

The chain recombines TRBV5-4 with TRBJ1-4; 12 positions agree with TRBD1. The CDR3 is made up of 18 amino acids. Germline V gene lookup returns CDR1 SGHNT and CDR2 YYREEE (reference sequence). V trimming: 3 bases; J trimming: 3 bases; junction bases outside the gene matches: 9. The CDR3 spells CASSSTGTGGAPNEKLFF. CDR3 coding DNA: TGTGCCAGCAGCTCCACCGGGACAGGGGGCGCGCCTAATGAAAAACTGTTTTTT.

The rearrangement uses TRBV11-3 and TRBJ1-1; tentatively, D is TRBD1 (5 bases). Trimming removed 0 bases at V and 6 bases at J, with 8 bases between. The CDR3 runs to 13 residues. From germline, CDR1 is SGHNT and CDR2 YENEEA. For the CDR3, the DNA is TGTGCCAGCAGCTTAGACGTGGGGCCTGAAGCTTTCTTT. As protein: CASSLDVGPEAFF.

J is TRBJ2-1 and V is TRBV6-1; D is ambiguous. Germline assignment: CDR1 MNHNS and CDR2 SASEGT. Trimming cost V 3 bases and J 10 bases, with 13 bases left between them. The CDR3 spans 13 residues. CDR3 nucleotide sequence: TGTGCCAGCAGTGATGGAGCTTTCCTGGAGCAGTTCTTC. Amino acids: CASSDGAFLEQFF.

This chain uses TRBV7-2 with TRBJ2-7; tentatively, D is TRBD2 (5 bases). Germline assignment: CDR1 SGHTA and CDR2 FQGNSA. V lost 2 bases and J lost 7, with 18 bases in between. The CDR3 covers 15 residues. For the CDR3, the DNA is TGTGCCAGCAGCTTATCGGTTGCGCAGCCGGGGGAGCAGTACTTC. Translation gives CASSLSVAQPGEQYF.

The rearrangement uses TRBV5-4 and TRBJ2-7; possibly TRBD1 for D (5 bases). The CDR3 contains 12 residues. The germline V and J ends were trimmed by 2 bases and 6 bases, with 9 bases remaining between them. CDR1 is SGHNT, CDR2 YYREEE, per germline (reference sequence). Written as DNA, the CDR3 is TGTGCCAGCAGCTTTGTGGGGCGCGAGCAGTACTTC. Protein sequence: CASSFVGREQYF. The full variable domain, rest sourced from reference TRBV5-4 and TRBJ2-7, is ETGVTQSPTHLIKTRGQQVTLRCSSQSGHNTVSWYQQALGQGPQFIFQYYREEENGRGNFPPRFSGLQFPNYSSELNVNALELDDSALYLCASSFVGREQYFGPGTRLTVT.

The chain links TRBV7-9 to TRBJ2-7; 7 positions match TRBD2. V was pared by 2 bases and J by 5 bases, with 6 bases of the junction left unmatched. This CDR3 contains 14 residues. CDR1 and CDR2 from the germline V gene are SEHNR and FQNEAQ (reference sequence). CDR3 bases: TGTGCCAGCAGCTTAAGCGCAGGGAGGGACGAGCAGTACTTC. Its translation is CASSLSAGRDEQYF.

The chain uses TRBV19 and TRBJ1-5, with 7 bases that match TRBD1. The V gene end was trimmed by 4 bases and the J gene end by 3 bases; junction bases not matched to a gene: 6. CDR3 length: 15 amino acids. CDR1 and CDR2 from the germline V gene are LNHDA and SQIVND (reference sequence). The CDR3 DNA reads as TGTGCCAGTAGTACCAGACAGGGTCCCAATCAGCCCCAGCATTTT. Protein sequence: CASSTRQGPNQPQHF.

The table lists this clone with a count of one. This rearrangement joins TRBV11-3 to TRBJ1-3; 7 nucleotides align to TRBD1. The CDR3 totals 19 residues. Germline V gene sequence: CDR1 SGHNT, CDR2 YENEEA. The V gene end was trimmed by 2 bases and the J gene end by 0 bases; junction bases not matched to a gene: 13. The CDR3: CASSLRLRDREDSGNTIYF. The CDR3, as DNA: TGTGCCAGCAGCTTAAGGCTGAGGGACAGAGAGGACTCTGGAAACACCATATATTTT.

The chain employs TRBV29-1 and TRBJ1-1, with 10 bases matching TRBD1. The CDR3 runs 13 residues. Germline CDR1 reads SQVTM; CDR2 reads ANQGSEA. The V gene end was trimmed by 5 bases and the J gene end by 6 bases; junction bases not matched to a gene: 6. CDR3 region: CSVRQGAIAEAFF. The CDR3 DNA is TGCAGCGTTAGACAGGGGGCAATTGCTGAAGCTTTCTTT.

V and J are TRBV28 and TRBJ1-5; maybe TRBD1 (5 bases). Germline V gene sequence: CDR1 MDHEN, CDR2 SYDVKM. This CDR3 has 15 residues. V lost 7 bases to trimming and J lost 0 bases, with 13 bases between them. For the CDR3, the DNA is TGTGCCAGCACCGATGGACATCCTAGCAATCAGCCCCAGCATTTT. It is translated as CASTDGHPSNQPQHF.